This paragraph covers one T cell receptor (beta chain) sequence. Its antigen remains unidentified. Researchers used the Oncomine TCR Beta short-read assay to sequence DNA from cultured CD4+ T cells. TCRdb fed the PCR reads into MiXCR, producing one record per CDR3 protein. The data contain roughly 7,000 distinct CDR3 sequences, less than 75% of them singletons. The sample is drawn from a study of vaccination and CD4 T cells after COVID-19. Study information: At a median 72 days (range 14 to 241) after dose two, post-vaccine samples were obtained. A CEFX pool, an HIV-1 Nef pool, or else no peptide went into the control cultures.

Treatment given: roughly nine-day PBMC culture with coronavirus spike peptide pools or control peptides (ViraFEST assay). ViraFEST enlarged antigen-specific T cell populations with peptide pools and afterwards sequenced TCRs. The CDR3 runs to 15 residues. V gave up 0 bases and J gave up 4 bases; unmatched junction bases: 4. In germline, CDR1 is MNHEY, CDR2 SVGAGI. The sequencing input was CD4+ T cells from blood, cultured in vitro. V and J are TRBV6-5 and TRBJ1-1, with 8 positions matching TRBD1. The receptor was isolated from a human donor who had recovered from COVID-19. The CDR3 DNA reads TGTGCCAGCAGTTACTCGGGGACAGGATCCACTGAAGCTTTCTTT. It specifies CASSYSGTGSTEAFF.